A selection of T cell receptor beta chains follows, all from one sample in a study of blood T cell repertoires in COVID-19. Using immunoSEQ multiplex PCR, the repertoire was profiled, and TCRdb retains in-frame clones only, with some absent. The sample contains about 190,000 clones, approximately 78% of which appear only once. The material sequenced was peripheral blood. The receptors originated from an elderly woman with active or convalescent COVID-19. The CDR3 runs from the conserved cysteine through the conserved F or W.

J,V,CDR3
TRBJ2-3,TRBV5-4,CASSRPFGGGADTQYF
TRBJ1-1,TRBV5-1,CASSIGQTLQSGTEAFF
TRBJ2-3,TRBV19,CASSISGGTDTQYF
TRBJ2-1,TRBV19,CASSIRQEFEQFF
TRBJ1-2,TRBV5-8,CASSLGGQGYGYTF
TRBJ1-4,TRBV5-1,CASSPGTDGEKLFF
TRBJ2-2,TRBV20-1,CSARAGGELFF
TRBJ2-1,TRBV5-1,CASSGVLAGALPGEQFF
TRBJ1-4,TRBV28,CASAQAEGTVYGANEKLFF
TRBJ2-7,TRBV3-1/TRBV3-2,CASSQGIYRDEQYF
TRBJ2-1,TRBV5-1,CASSSYGGSPFSSYNEQFF
TRBJ2-1,TRBV11-2,CASSLASAGSADEQFF
TRBJ1-4,TRBV5-1,CASSPGQGISEKLFF
TRBJ2-2,TRBV10-3,CAITQDRVGGGELFF
TRBJ1-1,TRBV9,CASSPWTGSNTEAFF
TRBJ1-1,TRBV19,CASRRGTVNTEAFF
TRBJ1-1,TRBV28,CASRPGLPGTEAFF
TRBJ2-1,TRBV6-5,CASTRLAGKNEQFF
TRBJ1-1,TRBV27,CASSIRSSAFF
TRBJ1-2,TRBV3-1/TRBV3-2,CASSAGGVLGYTF
TRBJ1-1,TRBV5-1,CASSRDRGGTEAFF
TRBJ1-5,TRBV5-5,CASSLGWAGQPQHF
TRBJ2-7,TRBV7-2,CASSPGGSLTYEQYF
TRBJ2-5,TRBV4-2,CASSPNGGGSLETQYF
TRBJ2-3,TRBV19,CASRLAGVTSTDTQYF
TRBJ1-2,TRBV6-4,CASSDSHRGPASGYTF
TRBJ2-2,TRBV9,CASSVGQPNTGELFF
TRBJ2-5,TRBV19,CASSVGTGQGETQYF
TRBJ2-5,TRBV6-5,CASLVGGDQETQYF
TRBJ1-1,TRBV10-1,CASSVQRRGTEAFF
TRBJ2-3,TRBV7-3,CASSLYGGEDTQYF
TRBJ1-2,TRBV30,CAWSVRYTF
TRBJ1-6,TRBV19,CASSTRTGSNSPLHF
TRBJ1-2,TRBV28,CASSFVVASQGVYGYTF
TRBJ2-1,TRBV19,CARGVSSYNEQFF
TRBJ2-7,TRBV29-1,CSVAPGSGAYEQYF
TRBJ2-5,TRBV11-3,CASSLGGGEETQYF
TRBJ2-1,TRBV9,CASSVEGGGLDEQFF
TRBJ2-2,TRBV7-6,CASSSRTGVGTGELFF
TRBJ1-2,TRBV5-1,CASSLDADGYTF
TRBJ1-3,TRBV7-9,CASSSTTGTGNTIYF
TRBJ1-1,TRBV19,CASSIDRTGRSTEAFF
TRBJ1-1,TRBV19,CASSISVNTEAFF
TRBJ2-1,TRBV5-6,CASSLLRSRDWTYNEQFF
TRBJ2-1,TRBV5-1,CASSPQDRGGYNEQFF
TRBJ2-3,TRBV19,CASSRGTATDTQYF
TRBJ1-1,TRBV28,CASSLWTALPKF
TRBJ2-7,TRBV5-5,CASSPGTASSYEQYF
TRBJ2-7,TRBV2,CASRETWDRGYEQYF
TRBJ1-5,TRBV29-1,CSVGGTDDQPQHF
TRBJ1-6,TRBV2,CASSKYKPGSSYNSPLHF
TRBJ1-1,TRBV7-8,CASSPDKNTEAFF
TRBJ1-1,TRBV5-4,CASSPGRGRNTEAFF